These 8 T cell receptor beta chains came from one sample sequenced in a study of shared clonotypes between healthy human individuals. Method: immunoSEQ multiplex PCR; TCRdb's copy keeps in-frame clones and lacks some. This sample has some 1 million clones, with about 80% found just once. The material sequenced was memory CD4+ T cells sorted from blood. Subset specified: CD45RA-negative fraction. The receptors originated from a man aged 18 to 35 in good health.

The CDR3 loop reads CASNYGTDSTGELFF. The CDR3 region has the DNA TGCGCCAGCAACTACGGGACAGATTCCACCGGGGAGCTGTTTTTT. This rearrangement joins TRBV5-1 to TRBJ2-2; 7 positions match TRBD1. With V trimmed by 6 bases and J by 4 bases, 9 bases remained unmatched. Germline-derived CDR1 and CDR2 are SGHRS and YFSETQ. The CDR3 consists of 15 residues.

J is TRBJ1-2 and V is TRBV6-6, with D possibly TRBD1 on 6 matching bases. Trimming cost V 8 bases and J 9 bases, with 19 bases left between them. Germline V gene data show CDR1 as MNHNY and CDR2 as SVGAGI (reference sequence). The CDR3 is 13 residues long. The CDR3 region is CASSSGGGQSYTF. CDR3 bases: TGTGCCAGCTCCTCAGGCGGGGGGCAGAGCTACACCTTC.

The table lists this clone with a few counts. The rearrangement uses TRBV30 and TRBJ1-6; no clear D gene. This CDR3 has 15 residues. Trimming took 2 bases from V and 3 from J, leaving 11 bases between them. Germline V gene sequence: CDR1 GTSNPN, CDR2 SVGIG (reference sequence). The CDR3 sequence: CAWSSAGNYNSPLHF. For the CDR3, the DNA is TGTGCCTGGAGTTCGGCGGGAAACTATAATTCACCCCTCCACTTT. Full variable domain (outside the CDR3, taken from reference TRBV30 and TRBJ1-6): SQTIHQWPATLVQPVGSPLSLECTVEGTSNPNLYWYRQAAGRGLQLLFYSVGIGQISSEVPQNLSASRPQDRQFILSSKKLLLSDSGFYLCAWSSAGNYNSPLHFGNGTRLTVT.

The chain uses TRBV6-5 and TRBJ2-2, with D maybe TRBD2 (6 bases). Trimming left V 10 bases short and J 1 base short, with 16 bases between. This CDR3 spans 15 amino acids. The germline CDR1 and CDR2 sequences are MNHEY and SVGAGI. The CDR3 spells CAIARGAKNTGELFF. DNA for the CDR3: TGTGCCATCGCTCGCGGGGCCAAGAACACCGGGGAGCTGTTTTTT.

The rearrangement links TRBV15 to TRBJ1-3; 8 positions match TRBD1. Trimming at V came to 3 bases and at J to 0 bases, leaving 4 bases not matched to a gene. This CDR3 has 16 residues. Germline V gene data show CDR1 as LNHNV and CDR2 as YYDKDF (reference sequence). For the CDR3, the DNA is TGTGCCACCAGCAGGGACAGGGTATTCTCTGGAAACACCATATATTTT. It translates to CATSRDRVFSGNTIYF.

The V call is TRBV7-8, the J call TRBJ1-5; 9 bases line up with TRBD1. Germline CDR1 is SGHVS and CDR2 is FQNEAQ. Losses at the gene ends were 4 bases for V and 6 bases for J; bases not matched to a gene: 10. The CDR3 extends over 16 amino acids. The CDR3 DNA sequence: TGTGCCAGCAGCTCCATGGACAGGGGCTTGAGTCAGCCCCAGCATTTT. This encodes CASSSMDRGLSQPQHF. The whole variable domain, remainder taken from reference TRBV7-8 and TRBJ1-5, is GAGVSQSPRYKVAKRGQDVALRCDPISGHVSLFWYQQALGQGPEFLTYFQNEAQLDKSGLPSDRFFAERPEGSVSTLKIQRTQQEDSAVYLCASSSMDRGLSQPQHFGDGTRLSIL.

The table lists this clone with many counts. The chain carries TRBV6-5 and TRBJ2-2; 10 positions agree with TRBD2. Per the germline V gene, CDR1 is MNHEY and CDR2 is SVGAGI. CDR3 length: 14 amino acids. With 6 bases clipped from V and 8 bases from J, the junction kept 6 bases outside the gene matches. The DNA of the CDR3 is TGTGCCAGCAGGCTAGCGGGAGTCACGGGGGAGCTGTTTTTT. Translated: CASRLAGVTGELFF.

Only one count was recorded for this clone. CDR3 DNA sequence: TGTGCCAGCAGTTCGAGCGGGGGGGATAATGAGCAGTTCTTC. Translating gives CASSSSGGDNEQFF. J is TRBJ2-1 and V is TRBV6-5; 10 bases map to TRBD2. The J segment lost 7 bases and the V segment lost 4 bases, leaving 4 bases of the junction unmatched. Germline V gene sequence: CDR1 MNHEY, CDR2 SVGAGI. This CDR3 region has 14 residues.